This TCR beta chain is from a study of blood T cell repertoires in COVID-19. Study details: Samples representing acute and convalescent COVID-19 were sourced from the United States, Italy and Spain. PBMCs, B-cell-depleted T cells, or T cells were the source of the cDNA or gDNA that made up the material.

With V trimmed by 3 bases and J by 5 bases, 9 bases remained unmatched. Germline lookup yields CDR1 LGHDT and CDR2 YNNKEL (reference sequence). The CDR3 is 16 amino acids. Original processing notes: Amplifying reference gene primers gave estimates of nucleated cell counts. Sequenced by immunoSEQ multiplex PCR; TCRdb stores in-frame clones only, minus some. Clonal size and the V and J genes are those of that table, whereas D and trimming came from the DNA. The repertoire holds about 190,000 clones, with roughly nine tenths as singletons. The specimen was peripheral blood. The sequence came from a young man with acute or convalescent COVID-19. The J gene is TRBJ1-2, the V gene TRBV3-1 (or the pseudogene TRBV3-2); TRBD1 matches 10 bases. This chain's CDR3 is CASSQGQGSYLYGYTF. In DNA form, the CDR3 reads TGTGCCAGCAGCCAGGGACAGGGGAGCTACCTTTATGGCTACACCTTC.